The text below deals with one T cell receptor (beta chain). What it recognizes is unknown. This entry belongs to a study of OX40 agonist ivuxolimab in advanced cancers. Study at large: One patient with hepatocellular carcinoma and two with cutaneous melanoma, three in all, had partial responses.

Germline trimming cut 5 bases from V and 5 bases from J; bases unmatched to any gene: 4. The V gene's germline CDR1 is SGHTA and CDR2 FQGTGA. The CDR3 contains 15 residues. Regarding the study as a whole: CD8+ T cells showed, on average, more clonal expansion than CD4+ cells. Expanded peripheral T cells had an undetermined antigen specificity.

The assay was immunoSEQ multiplex PCR, and TCRdb's table has in-frame clones only and misses some. The table has 15,000 to 20,000 clones, about three quarters seen once. Exclusion of a patient followed from autoimmune disease history or systemic immunosuppression. The gene calls are TRBV7-3 and TRBJ2-1; 12 bases are a match to TRBD2. This material consisted of CD4+ or CD8+ T cells sorted from blood, taken in a trial of the OX40 agonist ivuxolimab. The clonotype comes from an adult with an advanced solid tumor such as melanoma, head and neck, liver or kidney cancer. CDR3 protein: CASSAGLAGNNEQFF. The CDR3 DNA sequence: TGTGCCAGCAGCGCCGGACTAGCGGGGAACAATGAGCAGTTCTTC.